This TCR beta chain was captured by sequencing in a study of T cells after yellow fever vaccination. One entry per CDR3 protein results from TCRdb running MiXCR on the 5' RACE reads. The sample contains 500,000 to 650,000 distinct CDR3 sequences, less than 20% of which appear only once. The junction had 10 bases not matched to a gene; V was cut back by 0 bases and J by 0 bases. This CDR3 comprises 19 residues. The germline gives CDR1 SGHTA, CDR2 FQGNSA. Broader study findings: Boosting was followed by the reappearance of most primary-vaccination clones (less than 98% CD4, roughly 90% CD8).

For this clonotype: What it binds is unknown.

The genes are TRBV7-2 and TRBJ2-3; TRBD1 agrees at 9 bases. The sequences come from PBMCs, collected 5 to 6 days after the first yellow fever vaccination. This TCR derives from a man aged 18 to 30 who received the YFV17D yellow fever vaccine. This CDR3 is CASSLARGTGSTSTDTQYF. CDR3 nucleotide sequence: TGTGCCAGCAGCTTAGCGCGGGGGACAGGGAGCACTAGCACAGATACGCAGTATTTT. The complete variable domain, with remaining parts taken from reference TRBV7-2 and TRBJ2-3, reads GAGVSQSPSNKVTEKGKDVELRCDPISGHTALYWYRQSLGQGLEFLIYFQGNSAPDKSGLPSDRFSAERTGGSVSTLTIQRTQQEDSAVYLCASSLARGTGSTSTDTQYFGPGTRLTVL.